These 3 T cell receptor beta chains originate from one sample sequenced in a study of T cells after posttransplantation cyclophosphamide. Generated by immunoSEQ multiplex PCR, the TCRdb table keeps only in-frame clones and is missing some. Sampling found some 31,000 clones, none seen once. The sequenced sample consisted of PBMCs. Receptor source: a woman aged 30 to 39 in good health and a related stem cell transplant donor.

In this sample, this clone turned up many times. The CDR3 DNA reads as TGTGCCAGCAGCACGCTAGCGGGGCACAATGAGCAGTTCTTC. It specifies CASSTLAGHNEQFF. The gene calls are TRBV5-6 and TRBJ2-1; 9 bases line up with TRBD2. CDR3 size: 14 residues. Looked up from germline, CDR1 is SGHDT and CDR2 is YYEEEE. The V and J ends lost 4 bases and 5 bases, in that order; junction bases with no gene match: 4. The variable domain in full, completed from reference TRBV5-6 and TRBJ2-1, reads DAGVTQSPTHLIKTRGQQVTLRCSPKSGHDTVSWYQQALGQGPQFIFQYYEEEERQRGNFPDRFSGHQFPNYSSELNVNALLLGDSALYLCASSTLAGHNEQFFGPGTRLTVL.

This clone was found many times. CDR3 nucleotide sequence: TGTGCTAGTGGTCGGAACACCGGGGAGCTGTTTTTT. This translates into CASGRNTGELFF. The rearrangement uses TRBV12-5 and TRBJ2-2; D is unclear. Trimming pared 5 bases from V and 1 base from J, leaving 2 bases between. Germline CDR1 LGHNT, CDR2 FRNRAP. CDR3 length equals 12 residues. Full variable domain (remainder filled in from reference TRBV12-5 and TRBJ2-2): DARVTQTPRHKVTEMGQEVTMRCQPILGHNTVFWYRQTMMQGLELLAYFRNRAPLDDSGMPKDRFSAEMPDATLATLKIQPSEPRDSAVYFCASGRNTGELFFGEGSRLTVL.

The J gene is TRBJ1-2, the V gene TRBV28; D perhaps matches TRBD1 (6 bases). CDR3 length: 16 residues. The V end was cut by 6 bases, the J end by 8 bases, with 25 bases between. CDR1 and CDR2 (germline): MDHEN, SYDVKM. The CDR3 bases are TGTGCCAGCAGCCGGGGGGGGAAGGGGGAGATGCGGGGCTACACCTTC. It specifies CASSRGGKGEMRGYTF.